This T cell receptor beta chain was found in a study of shared clonotypes between healthy human individuals. TCRdb's table, derived via immunoSEQ multiplex PCR, lists solely in-frame clones and lacks some. The table records about 560,000 clones, around 78% of them present only once. The CDR3 loop spans 14 amino acids. Germline V gene sequence: CDR1 SGDLS, CDR2 YYNGEE. V was trimmed by 0 bases and J by 2 bases, leaving 8 bases between them. The receptor comes from a woman in her thirties or forties in good health. Some clones in this sample may be carry-over from other donors' samples. The genes are TRBV9 and TRBJ1-2; D remains ambiguous. The sequencing sample was made of PBMCs. The chain's CDR3 is CASSVGPSNYGYTF. In nucleotides, the CDR3 is TGTGCCAGCAGCGTAGGCCCAAGCAACTATGGCTACACCTTC.